This passage covers 26 T cell receptor beta chains from one sample sequenced in a study of T cell repertoires in cytomegalovirus infection. In TCRdb, the reads were re-called with MiXCR into one record per CDR3 protein. The sample carries hundreds of thousands of distinct CDR3 sequences, about 31% recorded once. For these TCRs, the target antigens are not known. Sequencing used cultured CD8+ T cells from PBMCs, obtained from culture after CMV antigen stimulation. All receptors come from a human donor in good health (CMV status not recorded). Some clones in this sample may be carry-over from other donors' samples.

The J gene is TRBJ2-7, the V gene TRBV7-2; 9 bases fit TRBD2. Germline V CDR1 and CDR2: SGHTA, FQGNSA. Unmatched junction bases numbered 4, after V lost 1 base and J lost 3 bases. There are 15 residues in the CDR3. The CDR3, as DNA: TGTGCCAGCAGCTTAGGAGCGGGGGGTTTCTACGAGCAGTACGTC. This gives the protein CASSLGAGGFYEQYV.

This clonotype was found a few times. This CDR3 reads CSARDPSGGAGEQFF. The CDR3 DNA reads as TGCAGTGCTAGAGATCCGAGCGGGGGGGCTGGGGAGCAGTTCTTC. The chain combines TRBV20-1 with TRBJ2-1; 10 bases fit TRBD2. In germline, CDR1 is DFQATT, CDR2 SNEGSKA (reference sequence). The junction had 9 bases not matched to a gene; V was cut back by 0 bases and J by 10 bases. The CDR3 consists of 15 residues.

The table lists this clonotype with a few counts. The chain recombines TRBV15 with TRBJ2-5; D gene uncertain. The CDR3 covers 14 residues. V was trimmed by 1 base and J by 5 bases, leaving 11 bases between them. Per germline, CDR1 LNHNV and CDR2 YYDKDF (reference sequence). In nucleotides, the CDR3 is TGTGCCACCAGCAGAGCCGGTCCTAAGGAGACCCAGTACTTC. Translating it yields CATSRAGPKETQYF.

This clonotype was seen a handful of times. The rearrangement links TRBV19 to TRBJ1-5, with D hard to call. This CDR3 spans 14 amino acids. From germline, CDR1 is LNHDA and CDR2 SQIVND (reference sequence). V was clipped by 8 bases and J by 0 bases, with 11 bases between them. Written as DNA, the CDR3 is TGTGCCAGTCTACAGCATTATAGCAATCAGCCCCAGCATTTT. Its translation: CASLQHYSNQPQHF.

The chain employs TRBV5-4 and TRBJ2-7, with 13 nucleotides matching TRBD2. CDR3 length: 15 residues. From germline, CDR1 is SGHNT and CDR2 YYREEE (reference sequence). V shed 0 bases, J shed 6 bases, and the junction held 3 bases outside the gene matches. CDR3 amino acids: CASSLELAGGREQYF. The CDR3 bases are TGTGCCAGCAGCTTGGAACTAGCGGGGGGGCGCGAGCAGTACTTC.

This sequence joins TRBV6-6 and TRBJ2-3; D gene uncertain. CDR1 and CDR2 from the germline V gene are MNHNY and SVGAGI (reference sequence). V was cut by 2 bases and J by 2 bases, with 20 bases left in between. The length of the CDR3 is 18 residues. The CDR3: CASSYPRGSLKPTDTQYF. The CDR3 DNA is TGTGCCAGCAGTTACCCTCGCGGCAGCCTAAAACCCACAGATACGCAGTATTTT.

The chain recombines TRBV27 with TRBJ1-4, with a weak D call TRBD1 (5 bases). Germline V CDR1 and CDR2: MNHEY, SMNVEV (reference sequence). The CDR3 totals 15 residues. Trimming stripped 2 bases from V and 5 bases from J, with 12 bases between. The CDR3 loop reads CASSLGGNRNEKLFF. CDR3 in DNA: TGTGCCAGCAGTTTAGGGGGGAATAGGAATGAAAAACTGTTTTTT.

The chain's CDR3 is CASSTGGRGEQYF. The CDR3 DNA follows: TGTGCCAGCAGTACGGGGGGGCGAGGGGAGCAGTACTTC. This chain uses TRBV25-1 with TRBJ2-7; 8 nucleotides match TRBD2. V dropped 5 bases and J dropped 7; count of bases not matched to a gene: 7. The CDR3 loop spans 13 amino acids. Germline V gene sequence: CDR1 MGHDK, CDR2 SYGVNS.

This clonotype was seen more than once but under ten times. The chain carries TRBV12-3 or TRBV12-4 and TRBJ1-1; no clear D gene. CDR3 length: 17 amino acids. Trimming took off 3 bases at V and 2 bases at J, with 19 bases between the two ends. CDR3 amino acids: CASSFGRESYHNTEAFF. The CDR3 DNA is TGTGCCAGCAGTTTTGGGAGGGAAAGCTACCATAACACTGAAGCTTTCTTT.

This clonotype has just a few counts. This chain connects TRBV7-9 to TRBJ1-2; D gene uncertain. Trimming shortened V by 4 bases and J by 3 bases, and 12 bases separated the two germline ends. CDR1 SEHNR and CDR2 FQNEAQ come from the germline V gene (reference sequence). The CDR3 spans 14 residues. The CDR3 here is CASSSYSSDYGYTF. The CDR3 nucleotides are TGTGCCAGCAGCTCCTATTCGTCGGACTATGGCTACACCTTC.

CDR3 bases: TGTGCCAGCAGTTACGGAAGACAGCTTTCTTGGGATGGCTACACCTTC. It is translated as CASSYGRQLSWDGYTF. The V and J genes are TRBV6-6 and TRBJ1-2, with a weak D call TRBD1 (5 bases). Germline lookup yields CDR1 MNHNY and CDR2 SVGAGI (reference sequence). Between the trimmed V and J ends, which lost 2 bases and 6 bases, there was a span of 19 bases. CDR3 length: 16 residues.

This clonotype has at least ten counts. This rearrangement joins TRBV6-2 or TRBV6-3 to TRBJ2-5, with D hard to call. The CDR3 spans 12 residues. Germline CDR1 and CDR2: MNHEY and SVGEGT. Trimming left V 0 bases short and J 5 bases short, with 4 bases between. As DNA, the CDR3 is TGTGCCAGCAGTTACTCAAGGGAGACCCAGTACTTC. Translated, it gives CASSYSRETQYF.

This clonotype has more than one count but fewer than ten. At one boundary the junction diverges from the germline segment, which might be a read error. The rearrangement uses TRBV6-5 and TRBJ2-5; D possibly corresponds to TRBD1 (6 bases). The CDR3 has 13 amino acids. The germline CDR1 and CDR2 sequences are MNHEY and SVGAGI. The CDR3 loop is CASSITGPEAQYF. DNA of the CDR3: TGTGCCAGCAGTATTACAGGGCCAGAGGCCCAGTACTTC.

The gene calls are TRBV19 and TRBJ2-1, with 11 nucleotides matching TRBD2. This CDR3 contains 12 residues. In germline, CDR1 is LNHDA, CDR2 SQIVND (reference sequence). The CDR3 loop reads CAPGLAVSEQFF. CDR3 nucleotide sequence: TGTGCTCCGGGACTAGCGGTTAGTGAGCAGTTCTTC.

The DNA for the CDR3 is TGTGCCAGCAGCCAAGAAACCCAGACCCAGTACTTC. Translated, it gives CASSQETQTQYF. V usage is TRBV3-1 and J usage is TRBJ2-5, with D uncertain. CDR1 is LGHDT and CDR2 is YNNKEL in the germline V gene (reference sequence). Between the trimmed V and J ends, which lost 0 bases and 6 bases, there was a span of 5 bases. The CDR3 extends over 12 amino acids.

This chain connects TRBV6-6 to TRBJ1-1; TRBD1 matches at 9 bases. V shed 2 bases, J shed 3 bases, and the junction held 4 bases outside the gene matches. CDR3 length equals 15 residues. Germline V lookup: CDR1 MNHNY, CDR2 SVGAGI (reference sequence). DNA for the CDR3: TGTGCCAGCAGTTACCGACAGGGGGGCGACACTGAAGCTTTCTTT. Residues: CASSYRQGGDTEAFF.

This clonotype has at least ten counts. The V and J genes are TRBV11-1 and TRBJ2-1; 11 nucleotides align to TRBD1. The CDR3 totals 15 residues. Germline CDR1 is SGHAT and CDR2 is FQDESV (reference sequence). J gave up 15 bases and V 1 base, and 11 bases lay outside the gene matches. CDR3 DNA: TGTGCCAGCAGCTTAGAGGGGACAGGGGGATTCGAGTCGTTCTTC. Translated, it gives CASSLEGTGGFESFF.

This clonotype was counted at least ten times. V usage is TRBV7-6 and J usage is TRBJ2-3; TRBD2 matches at 9 bases. CDR1 and CDR2 (germline): SGHVS, FNYEAQ. Losses at the gene ends were 3 bases for V and 4 bases for J; bases not matched to a gene: 5. This CDR3 is built from 15 residues. The CDR3 DNA sequence: TGTGCCAGCAGCTTGGCGGGGGGGACGGCAGATACGCAGTATTTT. This sequence encodes CASSLAGGTADTQYF.

This clonotype was observed a few times. The chain links TRBV11-3 to TRBJ1-1; tentatively, D is TRBD1 (5 bases). CDR3 size: 14 residues. Trimming removed 8 bases from V and 0 bases from J, with 13 bases in between. Germline CDR1 and CDR2: SGHNT and YENEEA. The CDR3 sequence is CASSKGKMNTEAFF. The CDR3 DNA sequence: TGTGCCAGCTCGAAGGGGAAGATGAACACTGAAGCTTTCTTT.

This clonotype has just a few counts. The gene calls are TRBV6-2 or TRBV6-3 and TRBJ2-1; TRBD1 matches at 8 bases. Trimming took 4 bases from V and 9 from J; bases not matched to a gene: 5. The germline V gene encodes CDR1 MNHEY and CDR2 SVGEGT. This CDR3 comprises 13 residues. The CDR3, as DNA: TGTGCCAGCAGTTTACTACAGGGGGTTGAGCAGTTCTTC. As protein: CASSLLQGVEQFF.

This clonotype was recorded many times. This sequence joins TRBV7-9 and TRBJ1-1; D is unresolved. The V gene lost 2 bases and the J gene lost 3 bases, with 4 bases spanning the gap. Germline V CDR1 and CDR2: SEHNR, FQNEAQ (reference sequence). CDR3 length: 12 residues. CDR3 residues: CASSLSYTEAFF. As DNA, the CDR3 is TGTGCCAGCAGCTTATCCTACACTGAAGCTTTCTTT.

J is TRBJ2-2 and V is TRBV14, with D uncertain. Germline values: CDR1 SGHDN, CDR2 FVKESK. This CDR3 is 16 amino acids long. V was clipped by 0 bases and J by 1 base, with 9 bases between them. The chain's CDR3 is CASSQESRWNTGELFF. DNA of the CDR3: TGTGCCAGCAGCCAAGAGAGCCGGTGGAACACCGGGGAGCTGTTTTTT.

The V gene is TRBV6-1, the J gene TRBJ2-5; 9 nucleotides align to TRBD2. The ends lost 7 bases at V and 2 bases at J; junction bases unmatched: 11. The CDR3 covers 16 residues. Looked up from germline, CDR1 is MNHNS and CDR2 is SASEGT. The CDR3 region is CASTLLTSGSQETQYF. The CDR3 DNA sequence: TGTGCCAGCACCCTGCTGACTAGCGGCTCGCAAGAGACCCAGTACTTC.

V and J are TRBV3-1 and TRBJ1-2; possibly TRBD1 for D (5 bases). Per the germline V gene, CDR1 is LGHDT and CDR2 is YNNKEL (reference sequence). The ends were cut back, 4 bases at V and 5 bases at J, with 14 bases in the middle. CDR3 length: 14 amino acids. CDR3 loop: CASSRSGTLYGYTF. CDR3 DNA: TGTGCCAGCAGCCGGTCCGGGACGCTGTATGGCTACACCTTC.

The chain is built from TRBV10-3 and TRBJ1-4; 9 positions match TRBD1. V was clipped by 2 bases and J by 7 bases; unmatched bases: 5. Germline values: CDR1 ENHRY, CDR2 SYGVKD. The CDR3 consists of 15 residues. The CDR3 sequence is CAISEKTGGFEKLFF. In DNA form, the CDR3 reads TGTGCCATCAGTGAGAAGACAGGGGGTTTTGAAAAACTGTTTTTT.

This clonotype was seen once. The V gene is TRBV5-6, the J gene TRBJ2-2, with TRBD1 matching over 9 bases. Germline CDR1 is SGHDT and CDR2 is YYEEEE. The CDR3 extends over 18 amino acids. J was trimmed by 4 bases and V by 2 bases; bases with no gene match: 12. In DNA form, the CDR3 reads TGTGCCAGCAGCTTTAGAGGTGCCGGGACAGGGCTCACCGGGGAGCTGTTTTTT. It yields the protein CASSFRGAGTGLTGELFF. The variable domain in full, with the rest retrieved from reference TRBV5-6 and TRBJ2-2, is DAGVTQSPTHLIKTRGQQVTLRCSPKSGHDTVSWYQQALGQGPQFIFQYYEEEERQRGNFPDRFSGHQFPNYSSELNVNALLLGDSALYLCASSFRGAGTGLTGELFFGEGSRLTVL.